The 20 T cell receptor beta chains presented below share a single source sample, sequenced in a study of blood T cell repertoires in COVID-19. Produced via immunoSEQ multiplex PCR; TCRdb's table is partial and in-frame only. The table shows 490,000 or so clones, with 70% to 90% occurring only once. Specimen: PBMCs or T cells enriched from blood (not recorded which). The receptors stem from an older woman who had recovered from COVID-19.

DNA for the CDR3: TGTGCCAGCAGCTTTTCCCGGGACATCCAAGAGACCCAGTACTTC. Amino acid sequence: CASSFSRDIQETQYF. The chain is built from TRBV7-2 and TRBJ2-5; the D gene is possibly TRBD1 (6 bases). In germline, CDR1 is SGHTA, CDR2 FQGNSA. This CDR3 is 15 amino acids long. V was pared by 3 bases and J by 1 base, with 12 bases between.

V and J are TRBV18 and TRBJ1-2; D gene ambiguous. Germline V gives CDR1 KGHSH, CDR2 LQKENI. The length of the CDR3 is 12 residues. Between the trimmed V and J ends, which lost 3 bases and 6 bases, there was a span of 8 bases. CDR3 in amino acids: CASSPQEDGYTF. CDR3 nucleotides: TGTGCCAGCTCACCCCAAGAGGATGGCTACACCTTC.

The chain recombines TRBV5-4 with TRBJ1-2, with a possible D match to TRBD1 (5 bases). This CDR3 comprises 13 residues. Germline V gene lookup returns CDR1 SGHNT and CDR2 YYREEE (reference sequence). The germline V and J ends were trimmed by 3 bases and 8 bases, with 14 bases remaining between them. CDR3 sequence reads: CASSWGVAKGYTF. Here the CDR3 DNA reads TGTGCCAGCAGCTGGGGGGTCGCTAAGGGCTACACCTTC.

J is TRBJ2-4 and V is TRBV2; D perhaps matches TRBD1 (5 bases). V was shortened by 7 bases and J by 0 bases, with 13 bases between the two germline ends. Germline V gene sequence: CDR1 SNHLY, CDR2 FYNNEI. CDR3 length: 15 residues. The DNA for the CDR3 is TGTGCCAGCACCCTAGACAGAATAGCCAAAAACATTCAGTACTTC. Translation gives CASTLDRIAKNIQYF.

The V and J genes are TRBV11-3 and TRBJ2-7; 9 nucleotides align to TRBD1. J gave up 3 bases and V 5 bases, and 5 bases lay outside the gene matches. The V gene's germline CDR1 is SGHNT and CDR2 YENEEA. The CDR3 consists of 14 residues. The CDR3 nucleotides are TGTGCCAGCAGCCTAGCGACAGGGGGCTACGAGCAGTACTTC. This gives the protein CASSLATGGYEQYF.

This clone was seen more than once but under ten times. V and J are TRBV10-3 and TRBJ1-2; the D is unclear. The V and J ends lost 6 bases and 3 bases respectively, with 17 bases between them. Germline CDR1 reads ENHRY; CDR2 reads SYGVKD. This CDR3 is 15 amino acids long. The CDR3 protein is CAIRDRRVDDYGYTF. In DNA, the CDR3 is TGTGCCATCAGGGATAGGAGGGTAGACGACTATGGCTACACCTTC.

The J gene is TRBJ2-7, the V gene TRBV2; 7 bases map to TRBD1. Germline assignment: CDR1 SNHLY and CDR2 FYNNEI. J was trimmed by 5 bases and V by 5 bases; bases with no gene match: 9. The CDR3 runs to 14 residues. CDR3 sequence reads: CASSPLETGNEQYF. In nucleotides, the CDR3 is TGTGCCAGCAGTCCCCTGGAGACAGGGAACGAGCAGTACTTC.

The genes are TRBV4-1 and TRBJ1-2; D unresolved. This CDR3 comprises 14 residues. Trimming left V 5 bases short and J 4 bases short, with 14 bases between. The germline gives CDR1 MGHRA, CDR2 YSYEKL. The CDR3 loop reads CASSFGLDVYGYTF. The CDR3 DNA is TGCGCCAGCAGCTTCGGACTAGACGTCTATGGCTACACCTTC.

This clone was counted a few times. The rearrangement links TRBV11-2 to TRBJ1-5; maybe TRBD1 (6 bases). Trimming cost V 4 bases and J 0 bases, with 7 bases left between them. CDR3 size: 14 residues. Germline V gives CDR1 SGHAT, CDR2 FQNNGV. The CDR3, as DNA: TGTGCCAGCAGCTGGACAGATAGCAATCAGCCCCAGCATTTT. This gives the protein CASSWTDSNQPQHF.

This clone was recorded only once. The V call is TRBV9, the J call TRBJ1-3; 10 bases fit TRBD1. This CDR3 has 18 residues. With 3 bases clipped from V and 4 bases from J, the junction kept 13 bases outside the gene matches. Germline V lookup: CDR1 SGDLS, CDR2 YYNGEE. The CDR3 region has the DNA TGTGCCAGCAGCGGAGGGGCCGGGACAGGGGATAACGGAAACACCATATATTTT. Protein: CASSGGAGTGDNGNTIYF.

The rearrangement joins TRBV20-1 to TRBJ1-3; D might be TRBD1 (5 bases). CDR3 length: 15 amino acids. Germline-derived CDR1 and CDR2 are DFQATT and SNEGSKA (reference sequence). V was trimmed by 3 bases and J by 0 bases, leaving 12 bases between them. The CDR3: CSASSGVSSGNTIYF. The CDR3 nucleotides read TGCAGTGCTAGTTCGGGGGTCAGCTCTGGAAACACCATATATTTT.

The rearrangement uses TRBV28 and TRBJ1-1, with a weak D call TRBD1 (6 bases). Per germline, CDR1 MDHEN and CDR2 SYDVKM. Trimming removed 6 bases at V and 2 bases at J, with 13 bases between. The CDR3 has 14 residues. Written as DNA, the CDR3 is TGTGCCAGCAGGGCCGGGACACTTAACACTGAAGCTTTCTTT. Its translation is CASRAGTLNTEAFF.

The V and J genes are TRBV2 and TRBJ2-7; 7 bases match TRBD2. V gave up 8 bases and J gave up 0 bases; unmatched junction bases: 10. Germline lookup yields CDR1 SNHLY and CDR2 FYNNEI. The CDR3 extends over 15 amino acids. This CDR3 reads CASREVGGTSYEQYF. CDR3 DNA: TGTGCCAGCCGAGAAGTCGGGGGGACCTCCTACGAGCAGTACTTC. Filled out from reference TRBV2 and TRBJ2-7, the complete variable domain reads EPEVTQTPSHQVTQMGQEVILRCVPISNHLYFYWYRQILGQKVEFLVSFYNNEISEKSEIFDDQFSVERPDGSNFTLKIRSTKLEDSAMYFCASREVGGTSYEQYFGPGTRLTVT.

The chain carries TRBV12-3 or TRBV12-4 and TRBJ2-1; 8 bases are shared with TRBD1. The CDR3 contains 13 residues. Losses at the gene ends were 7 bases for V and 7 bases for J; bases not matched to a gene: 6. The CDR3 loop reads CASKQGAGNEQFF. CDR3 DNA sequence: TGTGCCAGCAAGCAGGGGGCGGGAAATGAGCAGTTCTTC.

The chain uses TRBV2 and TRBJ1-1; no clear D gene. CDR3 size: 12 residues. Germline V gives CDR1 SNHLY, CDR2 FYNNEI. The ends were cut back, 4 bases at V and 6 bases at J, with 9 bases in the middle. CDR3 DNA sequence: TGTGCCAGCAGTGTCGTCCCCCCTGAAGCTTTCTTT. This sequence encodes CASSVVPPEAFF.

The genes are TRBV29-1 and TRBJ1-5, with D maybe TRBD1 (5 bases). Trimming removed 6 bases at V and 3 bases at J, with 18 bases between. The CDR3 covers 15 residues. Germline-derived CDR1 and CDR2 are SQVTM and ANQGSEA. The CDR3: CSVRGGGGDNQPQHF. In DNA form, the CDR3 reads TGCAGCGTCCGCGGGGGGGGAGGAGACAATCAGCCCCAGCATTTT.

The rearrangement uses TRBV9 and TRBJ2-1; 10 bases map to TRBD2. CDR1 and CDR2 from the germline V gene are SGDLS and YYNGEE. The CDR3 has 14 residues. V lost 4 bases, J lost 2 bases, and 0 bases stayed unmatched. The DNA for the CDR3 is TGTGCCAGCAGCCTAGCGGGGGCCTACAATGAGCAGTTCTTC. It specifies CASSLAGAYNEQFF.

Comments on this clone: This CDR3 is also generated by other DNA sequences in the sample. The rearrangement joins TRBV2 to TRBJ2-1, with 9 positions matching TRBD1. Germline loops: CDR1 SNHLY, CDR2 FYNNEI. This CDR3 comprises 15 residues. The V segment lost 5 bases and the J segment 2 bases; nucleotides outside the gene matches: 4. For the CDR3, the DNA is TGTGCCAGCAGTACTGGACAGGGGCCCTACAATGAGCAGTTCTTC. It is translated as CASSTGQGPYNEQFF.

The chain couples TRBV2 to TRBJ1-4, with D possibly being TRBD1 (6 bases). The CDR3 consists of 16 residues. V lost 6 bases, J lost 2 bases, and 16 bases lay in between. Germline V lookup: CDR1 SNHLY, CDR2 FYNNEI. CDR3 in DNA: TGTGCCAGCAGCCCCAGGGGCAGGGAGACTAATGAAAAACTGTTTTTT. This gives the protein CASSPRGRETNEKLFF.

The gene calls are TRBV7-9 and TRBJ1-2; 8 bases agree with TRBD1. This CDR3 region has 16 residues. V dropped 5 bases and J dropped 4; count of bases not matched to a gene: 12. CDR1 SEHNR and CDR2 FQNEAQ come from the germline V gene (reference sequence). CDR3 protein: CASSQVQGENVYGYTF. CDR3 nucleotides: TGTGCCAGCAGCCAGGTACAGGGGGAAAACGTCTATGGCTACACCTTC.